One and the same sample provided the 15 T cell receptor beta chains below, sequenced in a study of T-cell memory formation after mild COVID-19. TCRdb ran MiXCR on the 5' RACE reads and lists one entry per CDR3 protein. The table has 450,000 to 650,000 distinct CDR3 sequences, about a sixth seen once. What was sequenced was PBMCs or a T cell subset sorted from them (not recorded which). The receptors originated from an adult woman who had mild COVID-19 (a few samples of this study predate the infection). Cell type and time point are not known.

V usage is TRBV20-1 and J usage is TRBJ2-7; D is perhaps TRBD1 or TRBD2 (6 bases each). The CDR3 spans 14 residues. V was clipped by 3 bases and J by 0 bases, with 12 bases between them. The germline V gene has CDR1 DFQATT and CDR2 SNEGSKA (reference sequence). This CDR3 reads CSARKGGSSYEQYF. CDR3 in DNA: TGCAGTGCTAGGAAGGGGGGTAGCTCCTACGAGCAGTACTTC.

This clonotype has just a few counts. The CDR3 loop reads CASSPLTKKGDQPQHF. The DNA for the CDR3 is TGTGCCAGCAGCCCCCTAACAAAAAAGGGCGATCAGCCCCAGCATTTT. This chain uses TRBV6-6 with TRBJ1-5; D not certain. CDR3 length: 16 residues. Germline V lookup: CDR1 MNHNY, CDR2 SVGAGI (reference sequence). V lost 6 bases and J lost 5, with 20 bases in between.

The V gene is TRBV7-6, the J gene TRBJ2-6; D possibly corresponds to TRBD2 (6 bases). The germline V and J ends were trimmed by 5 bases and 5 bases, with 13 bases remaining between them. This CDR3 has 15 residues. Germline loops: CDR1 SGHVS, CDR2 FNYEAQ. In DNA, the CDR3 is TGTGCCAGCAGCCCCCGGGACTTCCGGGCCAACGTCCTGACTTTC. Translation: CASSPRDFRANVLTF.

The rearrangement links TRBV5-1 to TRBJ2-1; D not resolved. V dropped 1 base and J dropped 2 bases, with 19 bases sitting between them. Germline-derived CDR1 and CDR2 are SGHRS and YFSETQ. There are 18 residues in the CDR3. The CDR3 loop is CASSLFSVGSATYNEQFF. The DNA of the CDR3 is TGCGCCAGCAGCTTGTTCAGCGTCGGGTCGGCCACCTACAATGAGCAGTTCTTC.

The gene calls are TRBV7-2 and TRBJ1-5; TRBD1 matches at 9 bases. The CDR3 has 17 amino acids. Germline CDR1 SGHTA, CDR2 FQGNSA. V was clipped by 1 base and J by 6 bases; unmatched bases: 10. The CDR3 region has the DNA TGTGCCAGCAGCTTAGTGGGCGGCCAGGGACAGGGTCAGCCCCAGCATTTT. Encoded protein: CASSLVGGQGQGQPQHF.

The chain combines TRBV3-1 with TRBJ1-6, with D perhaps matching TRBD1 (6 bases). CDR3 length: 15 amino acids. Between the trimmed V and J ends, which lost 1 base and 6 bases, there was a span of 10 bases. Germline CDR1 and CDR2: LGHDT and YNNKEL (reference sequence). CDR3 in amino acids: CASSQGGRGNSPLHF. CDR3 nucleotides: TGTGCCAGCAGCCAAGGGGGCAGGGGTAATTCACCCCTCCACTTT.

There are a few counts of this clonotype. Here the CDR3 DNA reads TGTGCCAGCAGCCGAGCGGGAGCAGGGACAGATACGCAGTATTTT. This translates into CASSRAGAGTDTQYF. V usage is TRBV7-9 and J usage is TRBJ2-3, with TRBD2 matching 8 bases. The CDR3 has 15 residues. V shed 5 bases, J shed 3 bases, and the junction held 7 bases outside the gene matches. Germline assignment: CDR1 SEHNR and CDR2 FQNEAQ (reference sequence).

The chain is built from TRBV18 and TRBJ1-1; the D gene is possibly TRBD1 (6 bases). CDR1 KGHSH and CDR2 LQKENI come from the germline V gene. V lost 2 bases and J 1 base, leaving 11 bases between the germline ends. The CDR3 runs to 15 residues. The CDR3 reads CASSPSRTENTEAFF. CDR3 coding DNA: TGTGCCAGCTCACCAAGTAGGACAGAGAACACTGAAGCTTTCTTT.

The chain recombines TRBV5-6 with TRBJ1-5, with 11 nucleotides matching TRBD1. Trimming removed 3 bases from V and 7 bases from J; junction bases left unmatched: 6. This CDR3 region has 15 residues. Germline-derived CDR1 and CDR2 are SGHDT and YYEEEE. The CDR3 DNA reads TGTGCCAGCAGCTCGGGACAGGGGGTATGGCAGCCCCAGCATTTT. Protein sequence: CASSSGQGVWQPQHF.

This clonotype showed up many times. Sequence at one end of the junction differs from germline and may be a read error. This chain uses TRBV12-3 or TRBV12-4 with TRBJ2-7, with D possibly called TRBD1 or TRBD2 (5 bases each). CDR3 size: 13 residues. DNA of the CDR3: TGTGCCAGCAGCCCGGGGACCCCAGTGCCCCGGGACTTC. The encoded protein is CASSPGTPVPRDF.

V and J are TRBV5-6 and TRBJ2-2; no clear D. The CDR3 consists of 14 residues. The V gene lost 2 bases and the J gene lost 3 bases, with 8 bases spanning the gap. Germline V gene data show CDR1 as SGHDT and CDR2 as YYEEEE. CDR3 bases: TGTGCCAGCAGCTTCCTTCGAGACACCGGGGAGCTGTTTTTT. Amino acid sequence: CASSFLRDTGELFF.

The rearrangement uses TRBV12-3 or TRBV12-4 and TRBJ2-1; D gene ambiguous. V was clipped by 6 bases and J by 7 bases, with 10 bases between them. The CDR3 consists of 12 residues. The CDR3 loop reads CASRYRWNEQFF. DNA for the CDR3: TGTGCCAGCAGATACCGCTGGAATGAGCAGTTCTTC.

The V call is TRBV7-9, the J call TRBJ2-5; 10 bases line up with TRBD2. Germline V gives CDR1 SEHNR, CDR2 FQNEAQ (reference sequence). The J segment lost 1 base and the V segment lost 4 bases, leaving 3 bases of the junction unmatched. CDR3 size: 15 residues. The CDR3: CASSYLAGGQETQYF. DNA for the CDR3: TGTGCCAGCAGCTACTTAGCGGGAGGCCAAGAGACCCAGTACTTC.

The V and J genes are TRBV12-3 or TRBV12-4 and TRBJ2-5, with 9 bases aligning to TRBD1. J gave up 4 bases and V 5 bases, and 8 bases lay outside the gene matches. The CDR3 has 15 amino acids. The CDR3 nucleotides read TGTGCCAGCAGTAAAGGGACAGGGCTAAGAGAGACCCAGTACTTC. This translates into CASSKGTGLRETQYF.

This clonotype was picked up many times. This sequence joins TRBV12-3 or TRBV12-4 and TRBJ2-4; possibly TRBD2 for D (6 bases). Trimming took off 6 bases at V and 1 base at J, with 10 bases between the two ends. CDR3 length: 14 amino acids. DNA of the CDR3: TGTGCCAGCAGCCCGGGACTGGCCAAAAACATTCAGTACTTC. Translation: CASSPGLAKNIQYF.